This T cell receptor (beta chain) was found in a study of cytomegalovirus exposure and HLA in healthy donors. Germline V lookup: CDR1 SGHTA, CDR2 FQGNSA. Trimming took off 3 bases at V and 1 base at J, with 12 bases between the two ends. This CDR3 is built from 15 residues. Repertoires were generated with immunoSEQ multiplex PCR, while TCRdb's copy carries only in-frame clones and drops some. This table has about 88,000 clones, roughly 96% appearing once. V gene TRBV7-2 combines with J gene TRBJ1-1, with TRBD1 as a possible D gene (5 bases). The TCR sequence derives from a man younger than 35 in good health and CMV-seronegative. Sample: PBMCs. The CDR3 is CASSLSQGWNTEAFF. The CDR3 DNA follows: TGTGCCAGCAGCTTGAGCCAGGGCTGGAACACTGAAGCTTTCTTT. Supplemented by reference TRBV7-2 and TRBJ1-1, the full variable domain reads GAGVSQSPSNKVTEKGKDVELRCDPISGHTALYWYRQSLGQGLEFLIYFQGNSAPDKSGLPSDRFSAERTGGSVSTLTIQRTQQEDSAVYLCASSLSQGWNTEAFFGQGTRLTVV.